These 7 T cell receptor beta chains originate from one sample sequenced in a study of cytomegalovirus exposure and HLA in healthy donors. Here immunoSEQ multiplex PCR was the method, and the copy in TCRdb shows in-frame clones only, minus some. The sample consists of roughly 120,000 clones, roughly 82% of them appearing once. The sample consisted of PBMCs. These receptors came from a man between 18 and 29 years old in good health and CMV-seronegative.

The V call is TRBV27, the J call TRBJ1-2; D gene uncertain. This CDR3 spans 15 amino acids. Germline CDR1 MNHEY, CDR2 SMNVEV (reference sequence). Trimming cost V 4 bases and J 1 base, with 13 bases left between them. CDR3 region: CASSYSLMHNYGYTF. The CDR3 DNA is TGTGCCAGCAGTTACTCCCTAATGCATAACTATGGCTACACCTTC.

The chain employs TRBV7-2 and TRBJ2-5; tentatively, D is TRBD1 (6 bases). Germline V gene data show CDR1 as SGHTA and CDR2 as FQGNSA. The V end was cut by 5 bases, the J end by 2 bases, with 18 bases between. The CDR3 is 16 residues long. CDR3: CASSPEVWGPQETQYF. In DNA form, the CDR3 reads TGTGCCAGCAGCCCGGAGGTCTGGGGGCCACAAGAGACCCAGTACTTC.

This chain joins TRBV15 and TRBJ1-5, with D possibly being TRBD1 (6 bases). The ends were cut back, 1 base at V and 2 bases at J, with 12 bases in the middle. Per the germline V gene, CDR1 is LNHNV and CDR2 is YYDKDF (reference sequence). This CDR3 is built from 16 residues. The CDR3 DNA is TGTGCCACCAGCAGAGTCATCCCAGGGGGCAATCAGCCCCAGCATTTT. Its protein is CATSRVIPGGNQPQHF.

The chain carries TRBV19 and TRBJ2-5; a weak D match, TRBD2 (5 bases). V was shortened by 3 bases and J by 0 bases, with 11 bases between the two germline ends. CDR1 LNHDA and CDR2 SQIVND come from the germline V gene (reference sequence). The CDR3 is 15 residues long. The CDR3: CASSISTGYQETQYF. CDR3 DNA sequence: TGTGCCAGTAGTATTTCGACGGGGTACCAAGAGACCCAGTACTTC. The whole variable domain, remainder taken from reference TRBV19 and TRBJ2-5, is DGGITQSPKYLFRKEGQNVTLSCEQNLNHDAMYWYRQDPGQGLRLIYYSQIVNDFQKGDIAEGYSVSREKKESFPLTVTSAQKNPTAFYLCASSISTGYQETQYFGPGTRLLVL.

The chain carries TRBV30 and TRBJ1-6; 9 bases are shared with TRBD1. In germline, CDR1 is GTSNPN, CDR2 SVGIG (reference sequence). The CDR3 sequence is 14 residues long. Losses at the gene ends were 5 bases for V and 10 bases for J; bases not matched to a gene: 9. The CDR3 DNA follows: TGTGCCTGGCGACGACAGGGGGTATGGTCACCCCTCCACTTT. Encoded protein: CAWRRQGVWSPLHF.

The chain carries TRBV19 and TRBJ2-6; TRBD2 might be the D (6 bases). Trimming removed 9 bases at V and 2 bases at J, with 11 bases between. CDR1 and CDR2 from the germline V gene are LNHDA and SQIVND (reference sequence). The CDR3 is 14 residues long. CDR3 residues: CASHPGAGANVLTF. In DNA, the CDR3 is TGTGCCAGCCATCCGGGGGCTGGGGCCAACGTCCTGACTTTC.

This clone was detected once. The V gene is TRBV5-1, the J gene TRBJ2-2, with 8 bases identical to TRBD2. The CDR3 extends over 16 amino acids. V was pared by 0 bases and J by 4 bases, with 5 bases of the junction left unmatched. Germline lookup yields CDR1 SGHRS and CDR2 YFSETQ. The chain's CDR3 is CASSLERGGSTGELFF. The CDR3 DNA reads TGCGCCAGCAGCTTGGAACGGGGGGGCTCCACCGGGGAGCTGTTTTTT. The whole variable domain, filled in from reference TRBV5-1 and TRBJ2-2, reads KAGVTQTPRYLIKTRGQQVTLSCSPISGHRSVSWYQQTPGQGLQFLFEYFSETQRNKGNFPGRFSGRQFSNSRSEMNVSTLELGDSALYLCASSLERGGSTGELFFGEGSRLTVL.